This T cell receptor beta chain stems from a study of shared clonotypes between healthy human individuals. Study details: Those who served as donors were a couple of women and a few men between the ages of 18 and 49.

Every one of the donors was a Caucasian adult that lived in Nashville, Tennessee. As for this clone: Its antigen is not identified.

Only in-frame clones appear in the TCRdb table, and some are missing; sequencing was by immunoSEQ multiplex PCR. The sample yields approximately 940,000 clones, roughly 72% seen once. The CDR3 loop spans 13 amino acids. The V and J ends lost 8 bases and 0 bases respectively, with 9 bases between them. Per the germline V gene, CDR1 is MDHEN and CDR2 is SYDVKM. Study outcomes and limitations: For naive CD4 cells, roughly 5.5% of clonotypes were shared across several donors. The study drew on few donors, limiting represented genetic and exposure-history diversity.

This TCR derives from a man in his late teens or twenties in good health. The J gene is TRBJ2-3, the V gene TRBV28; D ambiguous. Material for sequencing was memory CD4+ T cells sorted from blood. Subset: CD45RA-negative fraction. CDR3 nucleotides: TGTGCCAGCTCAGTAGGGAGCACAGATACGCAGTATTTT. This codes for CASSVGSTDTQYF.